The following is a T cell receptor beta chain sequence with its context. This clone was seen a few times. There is no known antigen for this receptor. The sequence runs out 3 residues before the end of the CDR3; the remainder is reconstructed from the germline J gene. The same CDR3 can be traced to other DNA sequences in this sample. Clipping removes 6 bases from V and 1 base from J, with 6 as the unmatched junction base count. Measured from the cysteine to the phenylalanine, the CDR3 is 15 residues long. Sequencing covers 36 bases of the CDR3, shown here with the frame starting at base 1. From a lookup of the germline V gene (reference sequence), CDR1 and CDR2 are LNHDA and SQIVND. This entry belongs to a study of T cell clonality in common variable immunodeficiency (dated by TCRdb to 2014 to 2015). Equivalent amounts of genomic DNA from CVID and control samples were used as sequencing input. For every sample, a 60 bp segment covering the rearranged TCRbeta CDR3 region was amplified and then sequenced. The immunoSEQ assay, a bias-corrected multiplex PCR combined with high-throughput sequencing, was used for TCRbeta amplification. Turning to the authors' computational methods: Every unique nucleotide sequence was considered a clone and was annotated with V, D and J genes, copy number and frequency. Sequences were labeled productive if in frame, and non-productive if out of frame or containing stop codons. Clonality was calculated from Shannon's entropy as previously described. Mean CDR3 Kyte-Doolittle hydropathy was derived from the predicted amino acid sequences of productive clones. Using the R hclust function, scaled V gene usage was clustered hierarchically with Manhattan distance and complete linkage. To assess clone sharing by CDR3 amino acid sequence, 12 repertoires per group were resampled over 100 rounds. The repertoires were screened for approximately 63 published EBV-specific TCRbeta sequences and roughly 240 published CMV-specific TCRbeta sequences. Two CVID samples that yielded fewer than 10,000 sequences were excluded from the analysis, so around 38 CVID repertoires were retained. TCRdb carries this immuneACCESS record with in-frame sequences only. Its versions omit some clonotypes, under half of them owing to an unresolved V gene in the studies checked, with the rest unexplained. From that table come the V and J calls and clone size; the DNA was used to work out D and trimming. The table records approximately 26,000 clones for this sample, and not one of them appears only once. The ten top clones hold 2.5% to 3.5% of the sample.

Diagnosis of CVID followed standard criteria, namely serum IgG, IgA and/or IgM below the normal range together with specific antibody deficiency. A total of roughly 45 subjects (roughly 15 female and some 30 male; age range about 9 to 64 years, mean age roughly 40) were included in the CVID group. Most of the CVID patients and most of the healthy controls were of Caucasian heritage. At the time of study participation, every CVID subject had been on replacement immunoglobulin therapy for one year or longer. At the time of blood collection, no CVID subject was ill or was being treated with immunomodulatory or immunosuppressive medication. Heparinized peripheral whole blood samples of roughly 5 to 8 ml were obtained from each donor. TCRbeta CDR3 repertoires were sequenced from genomic DNA of adults with common variable immune deficiency (CVID) and healthy adult controls. To isolate peripheral blood mononuclear cells, diluted blood was subjected to density centrifugation over Hypaque 1077 or Ficoll-Paque. Genomic DNA was obtained from unsorted mononuclear cells using either Qiagen column purification or a centrifugation-based method.

The full study reports these points: Compared with healthy controls, CVID subjects showed increased TCRbeta clonality (t-test p = 0.018), a feature most characteristic of about a third of subjects. Although equal DNA input was used, an average of about 81,820 unique sequences per sample was obtained for controls, compared with some 30,000 for CVID samples. CVID TCRbeta sequences were reported to have fewer deletions and N-nucleotide insertions and to lack highly modified clones with 13 or more V deletions. The authors noted that sequencing repertoires of T cell subpopulations would be needed to clarify what caused the increased clonality in CVID. Correlations of repertoire features with clinical complications were constrained by heterogeneity among patients within the CVID cohort. Healthy controls shared more TCRbeta clones with each other than CVID subjects shared among themselves (p < 0.0001).

This TCR derives from a human donor with common variable immunodeficiency. The chain links TRBV19 with TRBJ1-2, and 9 junction bases match TRBD1. Sequenced: peripheral blood mononuclear cells. The encoded CDR3 is CASSPGQGSNYGYTF. CDR3 DNA (partial): TGTGCCAGTAGCCCTGGACAGGGGAGTAACTATGGC.